Listed here are 31 T cell receptor beta chains from one sample, sequenced in a study of blood T cell repertoires in COVID-19. Using immunoSEQ multiplex PCR, the repertoire was profiled, and TCRdb retains in-frame clones only, with some absent. The table includes approximately 180,000 clones, 80% to 90% detected once. The sequencing sample was made of PBMCs or T cells enriched from blood (not recorded which). Receptors were obtained from a middle-aged woman with acute COVID-19.

This clone was counted once. The chain combines TRBV2 with TRBJ1-5, with 9 bases fitting TRBD1. CDR1 is SNHLY and CDR2 is FYNNEI in the germline V gene. V was pared by 4 bases and J by 7 bases, with 11 bases of the junction left unmatched. This CDR3 is built from 16 residues. The CDR3 loop is CASSAESGTGNQPQHF. The CDR3 DNA reads TGTGCCAGCAGTGCCGAATCCGGGACAGGGAACCAGCCCCAGCATTTT.

This CDR3 is CASSYSRGSDYGYTF. CDR3 nucleotides: TGTGCCAGCAGTTACTCGCGGGGATCGGACTATGGCTACACCTTC. V usage is TRBV6-5 and J usage is TRBJ1-2; D remains ambiguous. Germline V gene lookup returns CDR1 MNHEY and CDR2 SVGAGI. The V gene lost 0 bases and the J gene lost 3 bases, with 11 bases spanning the gap. This CDR3 has 15 amino acids.

The rearrangement links TRBV7-9 to TRBJ2-7; D may be TRBD1 (7 bases). Germline CDR1 is SEHNR and CDR2 is FQNEAQ (reference sequence). Trimming cost V 1 base and J 2 bases, with 15 bases left between them. The length of the CDR3 is 16 residues. This CDR3 is CASSLVGGTEPYEQYF. The DNA for the CDR3 is TGTGCCAGCAGCTTAGTAGGGGGGACAGAGCCCTACGAGCAGTACTTC.

CDR3 in amino acids: CASSFRFGGGKYF. DNA of the CDR3: TGTGCCAGCAGTTTCCGTTTCGGCGGGGGAAAGTACTTC. The V and J genes are TRBV12-3 or TRBV12-4 and TRBJ2-7, with 7 positions matching TRBD2. The CDR3 is 13 amino acids. The V and J ends lost 3 bases and 11 bases, in that order; junction bases with no gene match: 10.

V gene TRBV6-5 combines with J gene TRBJ2-1; D is possibly TRBD2 (5 bases). CDR3 length equals 13 residues. CDR1 is MNHEY and CDR2 is SVGAGI in the germline V gene. V was clipped by 7 bases and J by 2 bases, with 9 bases between them. The CDR3 here is CASITEAYNEQFF. The CDR3 DNA sequence: TGTGCCAGCATAACGGAGGCCTACAATGAGCAGTTCTTC.

The V call is TRBV7-3, the J call TRBJ2-3; 8 nucleotides line up with TRBD2. The CDR3 is made up of 15 amino acids. The V gene end was trimmed by 4 bases and the J gene end by 1 base; junction bases not matched to a gene: 4. Germline V lookup: CDR1 SGHTA, CDR2 FQGTGA. The CDR3 here is CASSSLAGRTDTQYF. CDR3 nucleotide sequence: TGTGCCAGCAGCTCATTAGCGGGACGCACAGATACGCAGTATTTT. The full variable domain, with the rest looked up from reference TRBV7-3 and TRBJ2-3, is GAGVSQTPSNKVTEKGKYVELRCDPISGHTALYWYRQSLGQGPEFLIYFQGTGAADDSGLPNDRFFAVRPEGSVSTLKIQRTERGDSAVYLCASSSLAGRTDTQYFGPGTRLTVL.

The CDR3 sequence is CASSGSTGGIGETQYF. DNA for the CDR3: TGTGCCAGCAGTGGATCGACAGGGGGCATTGGTGAGACCCAGTACTTC. This chain joins TRBV2 and TRBJ2-5; 10 bases line up with TRBD1. Germline V gene sequence: CDR1 SNHLY, CDR2 FYNNEI. This CDR3 has 16 amino acids. After removal of 4 bases from V and 5 bases from J, the junction contained 10 bases not matched to a gene.

The V call is TRBV7-9, the J call TRBJ2-1; tentatively, D is TRBD2 (6 bases). The ends were cut back, 1 base at V and 3 bases at J, with 13 bases in the middle. The CDR3 consists of 16 residues. CDR1 is SEHNR, CDR2 FQNEAQ, per germline (reference sequence). CDR3 coding DNA: TGTGCCAGCAGCTTAGGACTAGTTTGGGGCTACAATGAGCAGTTCTTC. Translated, it gives CASSLGLVWGYNEQFF.

V is TRBV7-2 and J is TRBJ1-3, with D unclear. This CDR3 is 13 amino acids long. Germline CDR1 SGHTA, CDR2 FQGNSA. Trimming took off 6 bases at V and 2 bases at J, with 8 bases between the two ends. CDR3 bases: TGTGCCAGCAGGGCGGGAGCTGGAAACACCATATATTTT. Encoded protein: CASRAGAGNTIYF.

The V call is TRBV7-9, the J call TRBJ1-3; D may be TRBD1 (6 bases). This CDR3 spans 15 amino acids. CDR1 is SEHNR, CDR2 FQNEAQ, per germline (reference sequence). Trimming removed 2 bases at V and 6 bases at J, with 14 bases between. CDR3 DNA sequence: TGTGCCAGCAGCTTAAGGACAGAACGATTAAACACCATATATTTT. Its protein product is CASSLRTERLNTIYF.

V gene TRBV5-1 combines with J gene TRBJ2-3; 7 positions match TRBD2. With 1 base clipped from V and 1 base from J, the junction kept 0 bases outside the gene matches. Germline V gene lookup returns CDR1 SGHRS and CDR2 YFSETQ. CDR3 length: 14 residues. This CDR3 is CASSLTSGTDTQYF. The CDR3 coding sequence is TGCGCCAGCAGCTTGACTAGCGGCACAGATACGCAGTATTTT.

V and J are TRBV7-2 and TRBJ2-7; 10 nucleotides align to TRBD2. After removal of 3 bases from V and 3 bases from J, the junction contained 11 bases not matched to a gene. Germline CDR1 reads SGHTA; CDR2 reads FQGNSA. CDR3 size: 17 residues. The CDR3 is CASSFRLAGSSGYEQYF. DNA for the CDR3: TGTGCCAGCAGCTTCAGACTAGCGGGTTCCTCTGGCTACGAGCAGTACTTC.

This clone showed up just once. The CDR3 region has the DNA TGTGCCAGCAGCTTTCTTTACCGGGACAGGGCCACCCAGGGCTCCTACAATGAGCAGTTCTTC. Its translation is CASSFLYRDRATQGSYNEQFF. The chain couples TRBV7-6 to TRBJ2-1; 9 positions match TRBD1. This CDR3 region has 21 residues. After removal of 3 bases from V and 0 bases from J, the junction contained 18 bases not matched to a gene. Germline V gene lookup returns CDR1 SGHVS and CDR2 FNYEAQ. Full variable domain (missing parts from reference TRBV7-6 and TRBJ2-1): GAGVSQSPRYKVTKRGQDVALRCDPISGHVSLYWYRQALGQGPEFLTYFNYEAQQDKSGLPNDRFSAERPEGSISTLTIQRTEQRDSAMYRCASSFLYRDRATQGSYNEQFFGPGTRLTVL.

V usage is TRBV5-6 and J usage is TRBJ1-6; 11 bases are shared with TRBD1. This CDR3 is 15 amino acids long. Trimming cost V 4 bases and J 9 bases; bases outside gene matches: 6. Germline V gives CDR1 SGHDT, CDR2 YYEEEE. DNA for the CDR3: TGTGCCAGCAGCGCGGACAGGGGGCGAGTTTCACCCCTCCACTTT. Residues: CASSADRGRVSPLHF. The full variable domain, completed using reference TRBV5-6 and TRBJ1-6, is DAGVTQSPTHLIKTRGQQVTLRCSPKSGHDTVSWYQQALGQGPQFIFQYYEEEERQRGNFPDRFSGHQFPNYSSELNVNALLLGDSALYLCASSADRGRVSPLHFGNGTRLTVT.

The gene calls are TRBV2 and TRBJ2-7, with D perhaps TRBD2 (5 bases). The germline V and J ends were trimmed by 4 bases and 11 bases, with 12 bases remaining between them. Germline assignment: CDR1 SNHLY and CDR2 FYNNEI. This CDR3 has 11 amino acids. The CDR3 sequence: CASSGSGLEYF. In DNA form, the CDR3 reads TGTGCCAGCAGTGGCTCGGGGTTGGAGTACTTC.

The J gene is TRBJ2-1, the V gene TRBV30, with 7 bases identical to TRBD1. The CDR3 extends over 12 amino acids. Germline values: CDR1 GTSNPN, CDR2 SVGIG (reference sequence). V trimming: 2 bases; J trimming: 12 bases; junction bases outside the gene matches: 7. The CDR3 protein is CAWSPTDRVQFF. Here the CDR3 DNA reads TGTGCCTGGAGTCCTACCGACAGGGTGCAGTTCTTC.

The rearrangement links TRBV30 to TRBJ2-1; 7 bases match TRBD2. J gave up 2 bases and V 4 bases, and 8 bases lay outside the gene matches. CDR1 and CDR2 (germline): GTSNPN, SVGIG (reference sequence). This CDR3 is built from 15 residues. CDR3 DNA sequence: TGTGCCTGGACCCGAAGCGGGACCCCCTACAATGAGCAGTTCTTC. Translating it yields CAWTRSGTPYNEQFF.

The rearrangement uses TRBV25-1 and TRBJ1-1, with D perhaps TRBD1 (6 bases). Germline V gene data show CDR1 as MGHDK and CDR2 as SYGVNS. Trimming cost V 8 bases and J 5 bases, with 12 bases left between them. CDR3 length: 12 residues. CDR3 nucleotides: TGTGCCAGCGGGGAAAGGGGGACTGAAGCTTTCTTT. As protein: CASGERGTEAFF. The full variable domain, completed using reference TRBV25-1 and TRBJ1-1, is EADIYQTPRYLVIGTGKKITLECSQTMGHDKMYWYQQDPGMELHLIHYSYGVNSTEKGDLSSESTVSRIRTEHFPLTLESARPSHTSQYLCASGERGTEAFFGQGTRLTVV.

The V and J genes are TRBV4-2 and TRBJ2-5; D is undetermined. Germline loops: CDR1 LGHNA, CDR2 YNFKEQ. The CDR3 contains 15 residues. Trimming shortened V by 0 bases and J by 1 base, and 9 bases separated the two germline ends. CDR3 in amino acids: CASSQEVLPQETQYF. CDR3 coding DNA: TGTGCCAGCAGCCAAGAGGTCCTACCCCAAGAGACCCAGTACTTC.

The chain recombines TRBV30 with TRBJ1-5; a possible D gene is TRBD1 (6 bases). From germline, CDR1 is GTSNPN and CDR2 SVGIG (reference sequence). Trimming pared 0 bases from V and 5 bases from J, leaving 11 bases between. The CDR3 extends over 14 amino acids. The CDR3 spells CAWSVGGRDQPQHF. CDR3 nucleotide sequence: TGTGCCTGGAGTGTAGGGGGGAGGGATCAGCCCCAGCATTTT.

This sequence joins TRBV12-3 or TRBV12-4 and TRBJ2-7; D gene unclear. The CDR3 runs to 12 residues. Trimming cost V 5 bases and J 4 bases, with 9 bases left between them. CDR3 DNA sequence: TGTGCCAGCAGTCCTGGGCCTTACGAGCAGTACTTC. This gives the protein CASSPGPYEQYF.

This clone was counted a few times. V usage is TRBV19 and J usage is TRBJ1-1; TRBD1 matches 8 bases. Trimming at V came to 5 bases and at J to 1 base, leaving 6 bases not matched to a gene. Per germline, CDR1 LNHDA and CDR2 SQIVND (reference sequence). This CDR3 comprises 15 residues. CDR3 amino acids: CASSSQTGANTEAFF. In DNA form, the CDR3 reads TGTGCCAGTAGTTCGCAGACAGGGGCGAACACTGAAGCTTTCTTT.

This rearrangement joins TRBV7-2 to TRBJ2-2; a weak D match, TRBD2 (5 bases). The CDR3 is 14 residues long. Germline V gene data show CDR1 as SGHTA and CDR2 as FQGNSA. V lost 5 bases to trimming and J lost 4 bases, with 11 bases between them. CDR3 protein: CASSSRDVTGELFF. CDR3 nucleotide sequence: TGTGCCAGCAGCAGCCGGGATGTCACCGGGGAGCTGTTTTTT.

This clone was found once. This chain connects TRBV19 to TRBJ2-1; D is perhaps TRBD2 (6 bases). This CDR3 contains 15 residues. The V gene's germline CDR1 is LNHDA and CDR2 SQIVND (reference sequence). Trimming took 3 bases from V and 2 from J, leaving 11 bases between them. The chain's CDR3 is CASSITSSPYNEQFF. The CDR3 region has the DNA TGTGCCAGTAGTATCACTAGCTCCCCCTACAATGAGCAGTTCTTC.

V is TRBV7-6 and J is TRBJ1-1; 9 bases match TRBD1. Germline V lookup: CDR1 SGHVS, CDR2 FNYEAQ. The CDR3 is made up of 15 amino acids. The V segment lost 5 bases and the J segment 5 bases; nucleotides outside the gene matches: 9. CDR3 sequence reads: CASSRDREQQTEAFF. The CDR3 region has the DNA TGTGCCAGCAGCAGGGACAGGGAACAACAAACTGAAGCTTTCTTT.

The chain links TRBV10-3 to TRBJ1-2; 8 bases are a match to TRBD1. There are 13 residues in the CDR3. The J segment lost 4 bases and the V segment lost 10 bases, leaving 8 bases of the junction unmatched. Germline lookup yields CDR1 ENHRY and CDR2 SYGVKD. The chain's CDR3 is CATAPQGGYGYTF. In nucleotides, the CDR3 is TGTGCCACTGCACCACAGGGGGGCTATGGCTACACCTTC.

The chain joins TRBV7-6 to TRBJ1-4; tentative D call: TRBD1 (6 bases). This CDR3 spans 14 amino acids. Germline V gene data show CDR1 as SGHVS and CDR2 as FNYEAQ. The V end lost 3 bases, the J end lost 6 bases, and 11 bases lay between the germline ends. For the CDR3, the DNA is TGTGCCAGCAGCTTGGGGGGGGCCCATGAAAAACTGTTTTTT. This encodes CASSLGGAHEKLFF. The entire variable domain, with the rest obtained from reference TRBV7-6 and TRBJ1-4, is as follows: GAGVSQSPRYKVTKRGQDVALRCDPISGHVSLYWYRQALGQGPEFLTYFNYEAQQDKSGLPNDRFSAERPEGSISTLTIQRTEQRDSAMYRCASSLGGAHEKLFFGSGTQLSVL.

In this sample, this clone turned up once. This sequence joins TRBV4-1 and TRBJ2-3; D not certain. This CDR3 region has 16 residues. Trimming shortened V by 1 base and J by 0 bases, and 11 bases separated the two germline ends. CDR1 and CDR2 from the germline V gene are MGHRA and YSYEKL. The CDR3 DNA is TGCGCCAGCAGCCAAGGAGAGCGAACTAGCACAGATACGCAGTATTTT. Protein sequence: CASSQGERTSTDTQYF.

The gene calls are TRBV11-1 and TRBJ2-3; D is perhaps TRBD2 (5 bases). Per the germline V gene, CDR1 is SGHAT and CDR2 is FQDESV (reference sequence). The CDR3 sequence is 14 residues long. The V and J ends lost 5 bases and 6 bases respectively, with 15 bases between them. CDR3 region: CASSPTGYSDTQYF. CDR3 bases: TGTGCCAGCAGCCCGACGGGGTACAGCGATACGCAGTATTTT.

The V and J genes are TRBV7-2 and TRBJ1-1; 10 bases fit TRBD1. The CDR3 has 15 amino acids. V lost 2 bases, J lost 3 bases, and 3 bases stayed unmatched. Germline values: CDR1 SGHTA, CDR2 FQGNSA. The CDR3 protein is CASSLRTGGYTEAFF. The CDR3 DNA is TGTGCCAGCAGCTTACGGACAGGGGGATACACTGAAGCTTTCTTT.

The gene calls are TRBV3-1 (or the pseudogene TRBV3-2) and TRBJ2-3, with 7 bases aligning to TRBD2. CDR1 is LGHDT, CDR2 YNNKEL, per germline (reference sequence). CDR3 length: 15 residues. After removal of 1 base from V and 3 bases from J, the junction contained 4 bases not matched to a gene. CDR3: CASSQAGRETDTQYF. The CDR3 coding sequence is TGTGCCAGCAGCCAAGCAGGGAGGGAAACAGATACGCAGTATTTT.